These 7 T cell receptor beta chains came from one sample sequenced in a study of T cell responses to AZD1222 COVID-19 vaccine. The table came from immunoSEQ multiplex PCR; TCRdb's copy has only in-frame clones and leaves some out. The data show more than 95,000 clones, 85% to 90% seen once. The sample was peripheral blood, taken on day 0 of AZD1222 vaccination. Receptors were obtained from an adult in good health.

The chain is built from TRBV20-1 and TRBJ2-7, with D possibly TRBD1 on 6 matching bases. The CDR3 spans 10 residues. The V gene lost 5 bases and the J gene lost 5 bases, with 7 bases spanning the gap. Germline V gene data show CDR1 as DFQATT and CDR2 as SNEGSKA (reference sequence). CDR3 nucleotides: TGCAGTGCTTGGGGGCACGAGCAGTACTTC. This sequence encodes CSAWGHEQYF.

J is TRBJ2-7 and V is TRBV3-1 (or the pseudogene TRBV3-2); perhaps TRBD1 as D (6 bases). Germline V gene lookup returns CDR1 LGHDT and CDR2 YNNKEL (reference sequence). This CDR3 is built from 15 residues. Trimming took 4 bases from V and 5 from J, leaving 18 bases between them. CDR3 coding DNA: TGTGCCAGCAGCCGCCTCGGAAGCAGGGGAGACGAGCAGTACTTC. It encodes CASSRLGSRGDEQYF.

The DNA of the CDR3 is TGTGCCAGCAGTTTAGCCCCGGGACTTCCGAATCAGCCCCAGCATTTT. Its protein is CASSLAPGLPNQPQHF. J is TRBJ1-5 and V is TRBV28; D possibly corresponds to TRBD1 (5 bases). The CDR3 is 16 residues long. Trimming took off 2 bases at V and 4 bases at J, with 15 bases between the two ends. The V gene's germline CDR1 is MDHEN and CDR2 SYDVKM.

In the case of this clone: Other DNA sequences in the same sample also yield this CDR3. The chain uses TRBV19 and TRBJ1-6; D uncertain. This CDR3 region has 13 residues. Between the trimmed V and J ends, which lost 2 bases and 6 bases, there was a span of 5 bases. Germline-derived CDR1 and CDR2 are LNHDA and SQIVND (reference sequence). For the CDR3, the DNA is TGTGCCAGTAGTATACGACCTAATTCACCCCTCCACTTT. Translating it yields CASSIRPNSPLHF. Full variable domain (missing parts from reference TRBV19 and TRBJ1-6): DGGITQSPKYLFRKEGQNVTLSCEQNLNHDAMYWYRQDPGQGLRLIYYSQIVNDFQKGDIAEGYSVSREKKESFPLTVTSAQKNPTAFYLCASSIRPNSPLHFGNGTRLTVT.

This clone was seen once. The rearrangement links TRBV7-2 to TRBJ2-6; D gene unclear. This CDR3 contains 17 residues. CDR1 is SGHTA and CDR2 is FQGNSA in the germline V gene. Trimming took off 5 bases at V and 0 bases at J, with 14 bases between the two ends. CDR3 sequence (DNA): TGTGCCAGCAGCCCGATCTCCAGGCGCTCTGGGGCCAACGTCCTGACTTTC. Residues: CASSPISRRSGANVLTF.

The J gene is TRBJ2-7, the V gene TRBV7-2; no definite D call. Trimming left V 4 bases short and J 4 bases short, with 14 bases between. Germline-derived CDR1 and CDR2 are SGHTA and FQGNSA. The CDR3 loop spans 14 amino acids. The CDR3 region has the DNA TGTGCCAGCAGCTCCCGTGTCAGCCAATACGAGCAGTACTTC. As protein: CASSSRVSQYEQYF.

The V call is TRBV18, the J call TRBJ2-5; D could derive from TRBD1 or TRBD2 (6 bases each). The CDR3 runs to 14 residues. From germline, CDR1 is KGHSH and CDR2 LQKENI. Trimming pared 3 bases from V and 0 bases from J, leaving 8 bases between. Here the CDR3 DNA reads TGTGCCAGCTCACCGCGGGACAACCAAGAGACCCAGTACTTC. Its translation is CASSPRDNQETQYF.